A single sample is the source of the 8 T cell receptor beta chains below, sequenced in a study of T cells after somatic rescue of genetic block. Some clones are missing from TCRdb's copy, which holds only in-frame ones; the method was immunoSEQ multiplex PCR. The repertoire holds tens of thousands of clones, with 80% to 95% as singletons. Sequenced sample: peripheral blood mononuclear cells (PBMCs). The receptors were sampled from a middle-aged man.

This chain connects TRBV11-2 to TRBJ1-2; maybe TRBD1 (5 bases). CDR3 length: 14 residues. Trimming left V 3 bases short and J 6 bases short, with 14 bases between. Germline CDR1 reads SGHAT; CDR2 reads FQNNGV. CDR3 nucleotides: TGTGCCAGCAGCTTGACCCAGGGAGGAGATGGCTACACCTTC. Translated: CASSLTQGGDGYTF.

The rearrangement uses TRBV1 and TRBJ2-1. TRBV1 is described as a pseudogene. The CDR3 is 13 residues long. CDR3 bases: TGCACCAGCAGCGCCACCTCTTACAATGAGCAGTTCTTC. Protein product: CTSSATSYNEQFF.

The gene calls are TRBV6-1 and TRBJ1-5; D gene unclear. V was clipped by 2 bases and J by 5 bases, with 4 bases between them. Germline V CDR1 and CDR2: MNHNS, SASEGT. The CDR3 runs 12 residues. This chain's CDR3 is CASSEMDQPQHF. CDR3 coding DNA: TGTGCCAGCAGTGAAATGGATCAGCCCCAGCATTTT.

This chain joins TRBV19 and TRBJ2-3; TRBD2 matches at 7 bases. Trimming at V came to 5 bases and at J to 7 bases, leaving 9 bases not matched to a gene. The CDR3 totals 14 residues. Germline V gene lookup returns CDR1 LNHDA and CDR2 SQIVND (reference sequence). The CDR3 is CASSGGLRRNTQYF. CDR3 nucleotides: TGTGCCAGTAGTGGGGGACTACGGAGGAATACGCAGTATTTT.

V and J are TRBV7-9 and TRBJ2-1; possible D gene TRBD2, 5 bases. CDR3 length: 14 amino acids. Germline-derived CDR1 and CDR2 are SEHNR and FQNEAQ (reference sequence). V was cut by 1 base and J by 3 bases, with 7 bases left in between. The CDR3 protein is CASSLGTHYNEQFF. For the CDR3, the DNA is TGTGCCAGCAGCTTAGGGACTCACTACAATGAGCAGTTCTTC.

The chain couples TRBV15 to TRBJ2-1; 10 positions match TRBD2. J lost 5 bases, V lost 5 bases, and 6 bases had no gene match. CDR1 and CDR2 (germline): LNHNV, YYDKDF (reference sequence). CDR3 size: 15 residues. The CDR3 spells CATSYLAGANNEQFF. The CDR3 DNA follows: TGTGCCACCAGCTACCTAGCGGGAGCCAACAATGAGCAGTTCTTC.

The chain's CDR3 is CASSLRTTYETQYF. The CDR3 DNA reads TGTGCCAGCAGTTTGCGGACTACCTATGAGACCCAGTACTTC. The gene calls are TRBV28 and TRBJ2-5, with a weak D call TRBD2 (6 bases). The V gene lost 3 bases and the J gene lost 5 bases, with 13 bases spanning the gap. CDR1 and CDR2 from the germline V gene are MDHEN and SYDVKM. The CDR3 is made up of 14 amino acids.

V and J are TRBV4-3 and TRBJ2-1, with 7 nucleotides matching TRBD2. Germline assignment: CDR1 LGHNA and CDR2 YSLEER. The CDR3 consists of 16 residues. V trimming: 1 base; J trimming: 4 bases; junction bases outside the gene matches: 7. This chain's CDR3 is CASSQVATSFYNEQFF. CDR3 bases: TGCGCCAGCAGCCAAGTCGCGACTAGCTTTTACAATGAGCAGTTCTTC.